This T cell receptor beta chain is from a study of identical twins (dated by TCRdb to the mid-2010s). About the study as a whole: To test whether fetal clonotypes persist, the study used deep sequencing on TCR alpha and beta repertoires from monozygotic twins, unrelated adults of various ages, and cord blood. To rule out contamination, the twin experiments were replicated at different times with different library preparation protocols. What the work shows at the level of the full study, not this receptor alone: Because the same donors could not be followed over many years, conclusions were based on cross-sectional statistical analysis. Compared with coincidental sharing between unrelated individuals, out-of-frame TCR alpha sequences shared between twins showed an excess of sequences with low generation probability. In monozygotic twins, out-of-frame TCR alpha sharing was systematically underestimated by recombination models, although the models agreed with sharing between unrelated individuals. A weaker excess of twin sharing was found in beta out-of-frame sequences because the signal-to-noise ratio was lowered by fewer shared sequences. Fewer insertions were carried by abundant cord blood beta clonotypes; a weaker similar trend was observed in young adult naive repertoires, while no such trend was observed in memory repertoires. Invariant T cells such as MAIT and iNKT could partly confound zero-insertion analyses, although diverse VJ usage argued against such confounding for most clonotypes.

All donors were healthy Caucasians. Using Miltenyi CD45RO+ enrichment and human naive T-cell isolation kits, memory (CD45RO+) and naive T cells were isolated from PBMC. At the junction V is shortened by 6 bases and J by 0 bases, with 18 bases in between. The CDR3, cysteine through valine, is 16 amino acids long. Left in the record is the CDR3 DNA by itself, 48 bases read in frame from the first base. According to the germline V gene, CDR1 reads MRHNA and CDR2 reads SNTAGT. This clonotype was detected ten times or more. Its specific antigen is unknown. The input lacks base qualities; no much larger clone sits a single base away. The protocol used for the library was 5' RACE. The sequencing machine was an Illumina HiSeq 2000. Template switching introduced a universal primer binding site; the final cDNA contained a unique molecular identifier, enabling accurate counting of TCR cDNA molecules. First-strand cDNA for TCR alpha and beta chains was synthesized from specific primers in the conserved constant-segment region. To control for contamination, every cDNA library carried two barcodes: a SMART-Mk sample barcode plus Illumina barcodes. TruSeq adapter sequences and Illumina sample barcodes were added in two successive PCR steps. The TCR alpha and beta cDNA libraries were sequenced on the Illumina HiSeq platform using custom primers. For the original study's pipeline: MiGEC was used to process raw reads and extract unique molecular identifiers, and MiXCR was used to find CDR3 positions. Recombination models were inferred per individual with the repgenHMM and IGoR tools using an EM algorithm. Shared clonotypes were analyzed with the tcR package in R, and sharing was normalized by the product of cloneset sizes. Out-of-frame nonproductive sequences were analyzed to study raw recombination free of thymic and clonal selection effects. TCRdb passed the public sequencing reads through fastp at Q25 and MiXCR, retaining productive beta sequences. Rows are combined by CDR3 protein, so each entry shows the most common genes and DNA. TCRdb, rather than the study authors, made the V and J calls. The sample yields around 100,000 distinct CDR3 sequences; under 7% were counted once. Of the sample, about 12% falls within the top ten clones.

This TCR came from a woman between 50 and 59 years old in good health. The sample was memory T cells sorted from blood. The cell subset or site label for this specimen denotes: CD45RO+ enriched T cells. The sequence joins TRBV6-4 to TRBJ2-7; TRBD2 could be the D gene, as 6 bases match. The DNA is TGTGCCAGCAGGCAGACTAGATGGAAGGGCTCCTACGAGCAGTACGTC. This encodes CASRQTRWKGSYEQYV.